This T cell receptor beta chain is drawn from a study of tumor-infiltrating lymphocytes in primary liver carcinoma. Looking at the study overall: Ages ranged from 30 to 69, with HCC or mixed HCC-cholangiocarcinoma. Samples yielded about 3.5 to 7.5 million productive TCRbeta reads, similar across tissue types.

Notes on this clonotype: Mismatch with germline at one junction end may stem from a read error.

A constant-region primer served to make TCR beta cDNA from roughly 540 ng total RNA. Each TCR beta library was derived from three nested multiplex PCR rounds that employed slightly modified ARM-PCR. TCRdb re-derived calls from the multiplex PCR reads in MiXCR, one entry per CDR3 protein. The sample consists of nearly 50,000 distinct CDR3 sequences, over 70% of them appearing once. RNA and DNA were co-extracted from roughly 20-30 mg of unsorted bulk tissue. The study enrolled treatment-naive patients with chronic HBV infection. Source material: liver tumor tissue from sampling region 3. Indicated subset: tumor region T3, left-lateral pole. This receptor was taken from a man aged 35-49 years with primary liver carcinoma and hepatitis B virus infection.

Here the CDR3 reads CAISESMSSQPQHF. CDR3 DNA: TGTGCAATCAGTGAGTCGATGTCCAGTCAGCCCCAGCATTTT. The chain carries TRBV10-3 and TRBJ1-5; D uncertain. The CDR3 length is 14 residues. CDR1 is ENHRY and CDR2 is SYGVKD in the germline V gene.